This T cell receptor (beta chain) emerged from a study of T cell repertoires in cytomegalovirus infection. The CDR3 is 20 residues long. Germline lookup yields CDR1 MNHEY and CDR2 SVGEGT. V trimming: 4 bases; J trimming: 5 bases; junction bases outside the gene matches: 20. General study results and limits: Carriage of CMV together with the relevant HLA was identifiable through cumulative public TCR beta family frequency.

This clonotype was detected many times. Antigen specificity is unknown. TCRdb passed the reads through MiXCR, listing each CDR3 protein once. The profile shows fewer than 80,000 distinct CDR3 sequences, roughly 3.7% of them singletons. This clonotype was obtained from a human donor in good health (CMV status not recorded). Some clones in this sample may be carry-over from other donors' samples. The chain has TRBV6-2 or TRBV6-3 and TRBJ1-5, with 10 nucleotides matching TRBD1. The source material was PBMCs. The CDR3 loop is CASSSNNRGRDRGYHQPQHF. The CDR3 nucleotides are TGTGCCAGCAGTTCCAATAATAGGGGCCGGGACAGGGGATACCATCAGCCCCAGCATTTT.